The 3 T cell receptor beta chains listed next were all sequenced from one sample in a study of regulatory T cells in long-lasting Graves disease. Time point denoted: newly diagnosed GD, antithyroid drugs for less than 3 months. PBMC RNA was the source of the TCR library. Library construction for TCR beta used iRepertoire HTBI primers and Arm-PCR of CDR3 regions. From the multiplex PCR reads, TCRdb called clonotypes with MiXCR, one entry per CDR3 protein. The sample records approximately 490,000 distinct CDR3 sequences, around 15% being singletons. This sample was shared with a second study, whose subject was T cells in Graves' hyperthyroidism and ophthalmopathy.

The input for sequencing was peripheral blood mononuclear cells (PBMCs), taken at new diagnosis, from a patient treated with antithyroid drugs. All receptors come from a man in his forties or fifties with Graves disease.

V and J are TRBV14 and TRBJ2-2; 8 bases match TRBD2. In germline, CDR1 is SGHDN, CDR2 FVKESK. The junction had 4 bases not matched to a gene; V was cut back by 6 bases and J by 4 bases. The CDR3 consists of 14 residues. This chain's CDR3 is CASRKSGSTGELFF. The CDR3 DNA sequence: TGTGCCAGCAGAAAAAGCGGGAGCACCGGGGAGCTGTTTTTT.

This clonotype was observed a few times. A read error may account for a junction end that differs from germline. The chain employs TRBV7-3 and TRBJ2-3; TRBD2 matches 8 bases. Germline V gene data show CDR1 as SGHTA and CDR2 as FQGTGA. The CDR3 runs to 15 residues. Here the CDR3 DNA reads TGCGCCAGCAGCCCCCTCGGAGAGGCGGGAGGTACGCAGTATTTT. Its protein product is CASSPLGEAGGTQYF.

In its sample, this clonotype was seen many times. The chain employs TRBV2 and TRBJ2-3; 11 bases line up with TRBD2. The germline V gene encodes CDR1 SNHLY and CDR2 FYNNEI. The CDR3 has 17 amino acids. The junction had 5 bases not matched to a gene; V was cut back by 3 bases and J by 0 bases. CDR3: CASSEGLAGGSTDTQYF. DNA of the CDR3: TGTGCCAGCAGTGAGGGTCTAGCGGGAGGCAGCACAGATACGCAGTATTTT.